The next 22 T cell receptor beta chains were all read from a single sample in a study of T cells in Graves' hyperthyroidism and ophthalmopathy. Regions amplified from RNA transcripts were the TCR beta CDR3 regions. The HTBI set primed first-round TCR CDR3 RT-PCR. TCRdb ran MiXCR on the multiplex PCR reads and lists one entry per CDR3 protein. The repertoire holds about 300,000 distinct CDR3 sequences, with roughly 13% as singletons. The source material was blood. Every receptor here comes from a woman in her forties with Graves' hyperthyroidism.

This clonotype appeared a few times. The rearrangement links TRBV15 to TRBJ2-2, with TRBD2 as a possible D gene (6 bases). The CDR3 covers 14 residues. The V gene lost 4 bases and the J gene lost 5 bases, with 11 bases spanning the gap. The V gene's germline CDR1 is LNHNV and CDR2 YYDKDF (reference sequence). The CDR3 region is CATSTPGTTGELFF. CDR3 DNA: TGTGCCACCAGCACCCCAGGGACTACCGGGGAGCTGTTTTTT. Based on the CDR3 plus reference TRBV15 and TRBJ2-2, the full variable domain is DAMVIQNPRYQVTQFGKPVTLSCSQTLNHNVMYWYQQKSSQAPKLLFHYYDKDFNNEADTPDNFQSRRPNTSFCFLDIRSPGLGDTAMYLCATSTPGTTGELFFGEGSRLTVL.

Comments on this clonotype: This clone may be a read error of a much larger clone one base away. This chain links TRBV29-1 with TRBJ2-2, with D possibly matching TRBD2 (5 bases). This CDR3 has 13 residues. Germline values: CDR1 SQVTM, CDR2 ANQGSEA. V lost 4 bases and J lost 3, with 9 bases in between. The CDR3: CSVVVRDTGELFF. CDR3 in DNA: TGCAGCGTTGTCGTGAGGGACACCGGGGAGCTGTTTTTT.

The V call is TRBV6-2 or TRBV6-3, the J call TRBJ2-5; weak D call: TRBD2 (5 bases). The CDR3 has 14 residues. Germline CDR1 and CDR2: MNHEY and SVGEGT. Trimming took 8 bases from V and 6 from J, leaving 19 bases between them. CDR3 residues: CASRRGNLGKTQYF. The CDR3 DNA reads as TGTGCCAGCCGCCGCGGTAATCTCGGGAAGACCCAGTACTTC.

The chain combines TRBV18 with TRBJ2-1, with no clear D. The CDR3 contains 13 residues. CDR1 and CDR2 (germline): KGHSH, LQKENI. The V and J ends lost 3 bases and 5 bases respectively, with 8 bases between them. The DNA for the CDR3 is TGTGCCAGCTCACCTGAACGTCACAATGAGCAGTTCTTC. It specifies CASSPERHNEQFF. The whole variable domain, remainder taken from reference TRBV18 and TRBJ2-1, is NAGVMQNPRHLVRRRGQEARLRCSPMKGHSHVYWYRQLPEEGLKFMVYLQKENIIDESGMPKERFSAEFPKEGPSILRIQQVVRGDSAAYFCASSPERHNEQFFGPGTRLTVL.

This clonotype has at least ten counts. V and J are TRBV12-3 or TRBV12-4 and TRBJ2-3, with 7 bases fitting TRBD2. Unmatched junction bases numbered 6, after V lost 5 bases and J lost 1 base. The CDR3 covers 15 residues. CDR3 coding DNA: TGTGCCAGCAGTCTCGGACTAGGGGGCACAGATACGCAGTATTTT. It yields the protein CASSLGLGGTDTQYF.

In its sample, this clonotype was seen a few times. The J gene is TRBJ2-4, the V gene TRBV18; D unclear. This CDR3 region has 13 residues. Germline loops: CDR1 KGHSH, CDR2 LQKENI. V was shortened by 4 bases and J by 1 base, with 5 bases between the two germline ends. The DNA for the CDR3 is TGTGCCAGCTCACTTCACGCCAAAAACATTCAGTACTTC. Its translation is CASSLHAKNIQYF.

This clonotype was picked up a small number of times. This chain joins TRBV28 and TRBJ1-3; TRBD1 might be the D (6 bases). The germline V gene encodes CDR1 MDHEN and CDR2 SYDVKM. The V end lost 3 bases, the J end lost 9 bases, and 9 bases lay between the germline ends. CDR3 length equals 12 residues. The CDR3 DNA reads as TGTGCCAGCAGTTTGCCGACAGGCACCATATATTTT. Its translation is CASSLPTGTIYF.

The chain carries TRBV28 and TRBJ2-5; 8 bases line up with TRBD1. The CDR3 has 14 amino acids. In germline, CDR1 is MDHEN, CDR2 SYDVKM. Germline trimming cut 4 bases from V and 5 bases from J; bases unmatched to any gene: 6. CDR3 nucleotides: TGTGCCAGCAGTTCAGGGGGCGTGGGGGAGACCCAGTACTTC. Translation: CASSSGGVGETQYF.

In this sample, this clonotype turned up many times. The chain uses TRBV6-1 and TRBJ1-6; D is ambiguous. Trimming shortened V by 6 bases and J by 9 bases, and 6 bases separated the two germline ends. CDR3 length: 11 amino acids. Germline V lookup: CDR1 MNHNS, CDR2 SASEGT. This CDR3 is CASRSSSPLHF. Here the CDR3 DNA reads TGTGCCAGCAGATCTAGTTCACCCCTCCACTTT.

This sequence joins TRBV7-9 and TRBJ1-1, with 8 bases aligning to TRBD1. This CDR3 spans 14 amino acids. Germline CDR1 SEHNR, CDR2 FQNEAQ (reference sequence). Trimming removed 7 bases from V and 4 bases from J; junction bases left unmatched: 8. CDR3 loop: CASTPGTGVTEAFF. The CDR3 DNA sequence: TGTGCCAGCACCCCAGGGACAGGCGTCACTGAAGCTTTCTTT.

As to this clonotype: Given a much more abundant clone one base away, this may be a read error. The chain uses TRBV12-3 or TRBV12-4 and TRBJ2-5; 9 nucleotides align to TRBD1. This CDR3 region has 17 residues. This CDR3 is CASTKWTGTGSGEAQYF. The CDR3 DNA is TGTGCCAGCACCAAATGGACCGGGACAGGGTCGGGAGAGGCCCAGTACTTC.

The table lists this clonotype with many counts. V gene TRBV7-9 combines with J gene TRBJ1-1, with D tentatively TRBD1 (6 bases). V was clipped by 5 bases and J by 6 bases, with 19 bases between them. Germline CDR1 is SEHNR and CDR2 is FQNEAQ (reference sequence). The CDR3 covers 15 residues. The CDR3 protein is CASSVEGGAIAEAFF. As DNA, the CDR3 is TGTGCCAGCAGCGTAGAAGGGGGGGCGATTGCTGAAGCTTTCTTT.

This clonotype was recorded at least ten times. The V and J genes are TRBV12-3 or TRBV12-4 and TRBJ2-7; D might be TRBD2 (5 bases). The germline V and J ends were trimmed by 7 bases and 3 bases, with 13 bases remaining between them. This CDR3 spans 13 amino acids. The CDR3 sequence: CASTTRGFYEQYF. CDR3 DNA sequence: TGTGCCAGCACCACTCGCGGGTTCTACGAGCAGTACTTC.

The gene calls are TRBV13 and TRBJ2-2; possibly TRBD1 for D (6 bases). V dropped 4 bases and J dropped 0 bases, with 15 bases sitting between them. Per germline, CDR1 PRHDT and CDR2 FYEKMQ (reference sequence). The CDR3 loop spans 17 amino acids. The CDR3, as DNA: TGTGCCAGCAGCTCAACCGCGGACAGCGCGAACACCGGGGAGCTGTTTTTT. Its translation: CASSSTADSANTGELFF.

This clonotype appeared many times. The rearrangement links TRBV3-1 to TRBJ1-2; D unresolved. The CDR3 has 14 residues. Germline loops: CDR1 LGHDT, CDR2 YNNKEL (reference sequence). V dropped 0 bases and J dropped 4 bases, with 9 bases sitting between them. For the CDR3, the DNA is TGTGCCAGCAGCCAAGATCGGAACAGCTATGGCTACACCTTC. It encodes CASSQDRNSYGYTF.

The table lists this clonotype with many counts. This chain joins TRBV30 and TRBJ2-5; D is undetermined. CDR3 length: 13 residues. The germline CDR1 and CDR2 sequences are GTSNPN and SVGIG (reference sequence). V lost 4 bases to trimming and J lost 4 bases, with 13 bases between them. The CDR3 bases are TGTGCCTGGACCCTAGGTGGCGGAGAGACCCAGTACTTC. Protein product: CAWTLGGGETQYF.

This clonotype appeared many times. The genes are TRBV28 and TRBJ1-3; D possibly corresponds to TRBD1 (6 bases). CDR1 is MDHEN, CDR2 SYDVKM, per germline. The CDR3 length is 19 residues. Trimming removed 4 bases from V and 1 base from J, with 23 bases in between. The CDR3 loop is CASSSHPFRDRTSGNTIYF. CDR3 DNA sequence: TGTGCCAGCAGTTCTCACCCTTTTCGAGACAGGACGTCTGGAAACACCATATATTTT. Full variable domain (rest looked up from reference TRBV28 and TRBJ1-3): DVKVTQSSRYLVKRTGEKVFLECVQDMDHENMFWYRQDPGLGLRLIYFSYDVKMKEKGDIPEGYSVSREKKERFSLILESASTNQTSMYLCASSSHPFRDRTSGNTIYFGEGSWLTVV.

This clonotype has a count of ten or more. The V gene is TRBV6-1, the J gene TRBJ2-7; D uncertain. V dropped 5 bases and J dropped 0 bases, with 14 bases sitting between them. CDR1 is MNHNS, CDR2 SASEGT, per germline. The CDR3 consists of 15 residues. The CDR3 spells CASSSLPLSSYEQYF. The CDR3 DNA reads as TGTGCCAGCAGTTCCTTACCCTTGAGCTCCTACGAGCAGTACTTC.

This clonotype has ten or more counts. This chain uses TRBV7-2 with TRBJ2-5, with 8 nucleotides matching TRBD2. The CDR3 extends over 13 amino acids. The V segment lost 4 bases and the J segment 4 bases; nucleotides outside the gene matches: 2. CDR1 is SGHTA and CDR2 is FQGNSA in the germline V gene. The CDR3 region is CASSSTSAETQYF. The DNA of the CDR3 is TGTGCCAGCAGCTCGACTAGCGCAGAGACCCAGTACTTC.

This clonotype was observed many times. This chain links TRBV7-3 with TRBJ2-3, with D maybe TRBD2 (5 bases). Germline loops: CDR1 SGHTA, CDR2 FQGTGA. Deletions cut 4 bases from V and 1 base from J, with 9 bases between. The CDR3 has 14 amino acids. The CDR3 DNA reads as TGTGCCAGCAGCTCGGGATCGGGCACAGATACGCAGTATTTT. Its protein is CASSSGSGTDTQYF.

There are a few counts of this clonotype. The chain combines TRBV5-5 with TRBJ1-2; perhaps TRBD1 as D (6 bases). The germline V gene has CDR1 SGHKS and CDR2 YYEKEE (reference sequence). This CDR3 has 16 amino acids. V lost 3 bases and J lost 5, with 20 bases in between. The CDR3 DNA reads as TGTGCCAGCAGCTCGTCGAACAGGGTGGATCTATATGGCTACACCTTC. It encodes CASSSSNRVDLYGYTF. Full variable domain (missing parts from reference TRBV5-5 and TRBJ1-2): DAGVTQSPTHLIKTRGQQVTLRCSPISGHKSVSWYQQVLGQGPQFIFQYYEKEERGRGNFPDRFSARQFPNYSSELNVNALLLGDSALYLCASSSSNRVDLYGYTFGSGTRLTVV.

Many counts were recorded for this clonotype. The chain employs TRBV7-2 and TRBJ2-1; 8 nucleotides line up with TRBD2. There are 15 residues in the CDR3. Germline CDR1 reads SGHTA; CDR2 reads FQGNSA. Trimming removed 3 bases from V and 4 bases from J; junction bases left unmatched: 5. The CDR3 DNA is TGTGCCAGCAGCTTGTCGACTAGCGATTACAATGAGCAGTTCTTC. Its protein product is CASSLSTSDYNEQFF.